This TCR beta chain was profiled in a study of identical twins. In germline, CDR1 is SEHNR, CDR2 FQNEAQ (reference sequence). The CDR3 is 13 amino acids. V was pared by 6 bases and J by 1 base, with 10 bases between. TCRdb independently ran MiXCR on the 5' RACE reads; one entry per CDR3 protein. Of 200,000 to 300,000 distinct CDR3 sequences detected, about 7% appear once; the ten largest clones hold roughly 3.6%. In addition, the sample was reused for a study of yellow fever vaccine responses in identical twins.

This rearrangement joins TRBV7-9 to TRBJ2-7; D remains unclear. The TCR originated in a woman aged 18-29 years in good health. The material sequenced was memory (CD45RO+) T cells sorted from blood. This CDR3 is CASRRRKSYEQYF. As DNA, the CDR3 is TGTGCCAGCAGACGTCGGAAGTCCTACGAGCAGTACTTC. Drawing the rest from reference TRBV7-9 and TRBJ2-7, the complete variable domain is DTGVSQNPRHKITKRGQNVTFRCDPISEHNRLYWYRQTLGQGPEFLTYFQNEAQLEKSRLLSDRFSAERPKGSFSTLEIQRTEQGDSAMYLCASRRRKSYEQYFGPGTRLTVT.